The next 10 T cell receptor beta chains were all read from a single sample in a study of T cell repertoires in cytomegalovirus infection. TCRdb processed the reads anew with MiXCR; each CDR3 protein has one entry. Altogether roughly 250,000 distinct CDR3 sequences are present, 22% being singletons, with the ten largest covering around a sixth. The material sequenced was CD8+ T cells from PBMCs. The source of these receptors is a human donor in good health (CMV status not recorded). Some clones in this sample may be carry-over from other donors' samples.

This rearrangement joins TRBV2 to TRBJ2-7; TRBD1 is a possible D gene (5 bases). The CDR3 length is 16 residues. V lost 1 base and J lost 3, with 16 bases in between. Germline CDR1 is SNHLY and CDR2 is FYNNEI. CDR3 in amino acids: CASSEVKDTLRYEQYF. The CDR3 DNA reads as TGTGCCAGCAGTGAAGTTAAGGACACCCTTCGCTACGAGCAGTACTTC.

This clonotype has ten or more counts. The chain links TRBV7-2 to TRBJ2-3; D is possibly TRBD2 (7 bases). V was cut by 5 bases and J by 2 bases, with 14 bases left in between. CDR1 and CDR2 from the germline V gene are SGHTA and FQGNSA. The CDR3 loop spans 15 amino acids. CDR3 region: CASSLWGGATDTQYF. As DNA, the CDR3 is TGTGCCAGCAGCCTATGGGGGGGGGCCACAGATACGCAGTATTTT. Full variable domain (outside the CDR3, taken from reference TRBV7-2 and TRBJ2-3): GAGVSQSPSNKVTEKGKDVELRCDPISGHTALYWYRQSLGQGLEFLIYFQGNSAPDKSGLPSDRFSAERTGGSVSTLTIQRTQQEDSAVYLCASSLWGGATDTQYFGPGTRLTVL.

This clonotype occurred a few times. This chain connects TRBV6-2 or TRBV6-3 to TRBJ2-1; 9 bases align to TRBD2. This CDR3 is built from 16 residues. Germline V gives CDR1 MNHEY, CDR2 SVGEGT. The J segment lost 7 bases and the V segment lost 5 bases, leaving 12 bases of the junction unmatched. This chain's CDR3 is CASSPEQGLAYNEQFF. CDR3 bases: TGTGCCAGCAGTCCAGAGCAGGGACTAGCTTATAATGAGCAGTTCTTC.

In its sample, this clonotype was seen many times. The chain recombines TRBV6-6 with TRBJ1-1; D perhaps matches TRBD1 (6 bases). V shed 4 bases and J shed 0 bases, with 12 bases lying between them. CDR1 is MNHNY and CDR2 is SVGAGI in the germline V gene (reference sequence). The CDR3 loop spans 15 amino acids. The chain's CDR3 is CASSSWTDMNTEAFF. CDR3 sequence (DNA): TGTGCCAGCAGTTCCTGGACAGACATGAACACTGAAGCTTTCTTT.

The chain is built from TRBV7-9 and TRBJ2-1; D is perhaps TRBD2 (5 bases). This CDR3 spans 15 amino acids. CDR1 and CDR2 (germline): SEHNR, FQNEAQ (reference sequence). Trimming removed 7 bases from V and 8 bases from J, with 21 bases in between. DNA of the CDR3: TGTGCCAGCATCCATCCCGGGAACACAATACATGAGCAGTTCTTC. It encodes CASIHPGNTIHEQFF. The complete variable domain, with remaining parts taken from reference TRBV7-9 and TRBJ2-1, reads DTGVSQNPRHKITKRGQNVTFRCDPISEHNRLYWYRQTLGQGPEFLTYFQNEAQLEKSRLLSDRFSAERPKGSFSTLEIQRTEQGDSAMYLCASIHPGNTIHEQFFGPGTRLTVL.

There are many counts of this clonotype. V is TRBV12-3 or TRBV12-4 and J is TRBJ1-1, with TRBD1 matching 7 bases. The CDR3 length is 12 residues. V lost 7 bases, J lost 10 bases, and 9 bases stayed unmatched. As DNA, the CDR3 is TGTGCCAGCACCGTAGGGGGCAGGGGAGCTTTCTTT. This encodes CASTVGGRGAFF.

The chain joins TRBV20-1 to TRBJ2-1; tentatively, D is TRBD2 (6 bases). Trimming left V 5 bases short and J 9 bases short, with 23 bases between. Germline values: CDR1 DFQATT, CDR2 SNEGSKA (reference sequence). The length of the CDR3 is 15 residues. In nucleotides, the CDR3 is TGCAGTGCTTCCGGCCGGGACTTGCGATATGGTGAGCAGTTCTTC. Translated: CSASGRDLRYGEQFF.

The V and J genes are TRBV28 and TRBJ2-2; TRBD2 might be the D (6 bases). The CDR3 is 17 residues long. Germline loops: CDR1 MDHEN, CDR2 SYDVKM. Trimming removed 8 bases from V and 0 bases from J, with 19 bases in between. Here the CDR3 reads CASHTKYLATNTGELFF. DNA for the CDR3: TGTGCCAGCCATACCAAATACCTAGCGACGAACACCGGGGAGCTGTTTTTT.

As concerns this clonotype: One base away lies a much larger clone, so this may be a sequencing read error. The V gene is TRBV12-3 or TRBV12-4, the J gene TRBJ1-1; D may be TRBD1 (5 bases). The length of the CDR3 is 15 residues. The CDR3, as DNA: TGTGTCAGCAGGGCCTGGGGGGAGTGGGTCACTGAAGCTTTCTTT. Translated: CVSRAWGEWVTEAFF.

The rearrangement links TRBV20-1 to TRBJ2-7, with 8 positions matching TRBD2. Germline CDR1 and CDR2: DFQATT and SNEGSKA (reference sequence). V lost 0 bases and J lost 0; bases outside the gene matches: 4. The CDR3 contains 15 residues. The CDR3 loop reads CSARDILAASYEQYF. CDR3 coding DNA: TGCAGTGCTAGAGATATACTAGCGGCCTCCTACGAGCAGTACTTC.